This T cell receptor beta chain derives from a study of cytomegalovirus exposure and HLA in healthy donors. Background on the study: Later analysis reported that the 120 or so validation repertoires shared the platform of the approximately 620 first-cohort repertoires. Study-level points and caveats: The study designated 150 to 200 TCR beta chains cytomegalovirus-associated. Rarity marked most TCR sequences, yet some public TCRs occurred in many donors. A classifier reportedly called cytomegalovirus status with high sensitivity and specificity.

Generated by immunoSEQ multiplex PCR, the TCRdb table keeps only in-frame clones and is missing some. The sample has over 150,000 clones, 75% to 95% seen once. This CDR3 has 12 amino acids. CDR1 and CDR2 (germline): LGHNT, FRNRAP. The junction had 5 bases not matched to a gene; V was cut back by 9 bases and J by 6 bases. As for this clone: Its antigen is undetermined.

Sequences were obtained from PBMCs. The TCR originated in a woman between 18 and 30 years old in good health and CMV-seropositive. The chain recombines TRBV12-5 with TRBJ1-1, with 9 bases identical to TRBD1. The CDR3 loop reads CARADRGSEAFF. The CDR3 DNA is TGTGCTAGGGCCGACAGGGGGTCTGAAGCTTTCTTT.